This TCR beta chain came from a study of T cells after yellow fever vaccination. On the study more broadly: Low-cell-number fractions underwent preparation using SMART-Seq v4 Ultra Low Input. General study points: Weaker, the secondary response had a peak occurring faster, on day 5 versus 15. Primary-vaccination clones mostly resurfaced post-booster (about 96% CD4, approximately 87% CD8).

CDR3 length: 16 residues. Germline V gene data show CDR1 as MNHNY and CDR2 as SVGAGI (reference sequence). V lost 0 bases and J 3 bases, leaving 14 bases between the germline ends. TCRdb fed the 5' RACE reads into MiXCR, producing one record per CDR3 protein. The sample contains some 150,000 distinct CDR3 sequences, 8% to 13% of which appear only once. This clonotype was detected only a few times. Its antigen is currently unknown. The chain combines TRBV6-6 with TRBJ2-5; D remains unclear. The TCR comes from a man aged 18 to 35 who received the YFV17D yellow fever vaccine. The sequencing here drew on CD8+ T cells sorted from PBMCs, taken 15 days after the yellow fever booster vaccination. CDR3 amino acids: CASSYSPGGQEETQYF. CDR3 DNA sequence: TGTGCCAGCAGTTACTCGCCAGGCGGTCAGGAAGAGACCCAGTACTTC.